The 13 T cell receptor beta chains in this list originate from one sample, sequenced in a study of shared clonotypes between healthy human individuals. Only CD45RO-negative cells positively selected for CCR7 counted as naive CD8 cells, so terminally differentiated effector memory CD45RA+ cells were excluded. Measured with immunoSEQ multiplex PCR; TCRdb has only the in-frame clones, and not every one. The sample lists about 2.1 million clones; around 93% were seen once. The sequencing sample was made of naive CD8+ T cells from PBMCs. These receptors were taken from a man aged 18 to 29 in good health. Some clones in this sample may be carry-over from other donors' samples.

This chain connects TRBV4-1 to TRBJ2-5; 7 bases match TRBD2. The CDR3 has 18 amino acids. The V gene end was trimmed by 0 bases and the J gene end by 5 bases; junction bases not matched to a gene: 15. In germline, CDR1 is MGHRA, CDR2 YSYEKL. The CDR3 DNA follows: TGCGCCAGCAGCCAAGATCCCCCGGTAGCGGGCGGCCGGGAGACCCAGTACTTC. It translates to CASSQDPPVAGGRETQYF.

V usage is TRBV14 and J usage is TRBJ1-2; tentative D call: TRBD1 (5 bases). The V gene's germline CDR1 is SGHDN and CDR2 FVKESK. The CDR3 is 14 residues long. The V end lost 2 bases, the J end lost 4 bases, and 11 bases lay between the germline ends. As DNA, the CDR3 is TGTGCCAGCAGCCAAAAAGACAGAATCTATGGCTACACCTTC. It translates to CASSQKDRIYGYTF.

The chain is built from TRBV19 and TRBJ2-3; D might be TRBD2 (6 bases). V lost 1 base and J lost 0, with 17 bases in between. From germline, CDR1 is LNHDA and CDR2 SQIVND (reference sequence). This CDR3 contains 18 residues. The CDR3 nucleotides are TGTGCCAGTAGTATAGCGGCGGGGAGAACGATTAGCACAGATACGCAGTATTTT. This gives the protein CASSIAAGRTISTDTQYF. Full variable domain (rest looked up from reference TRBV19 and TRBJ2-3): DGGITQSPKYLFRKEGQNVTLSCEQNLNHDAMYWYRQDPGQGLRLIYYSQIVNDFQKGDIAEGYSVSREKKESFPLTVTSAQKNPTAFYLCASSIAAGRTISTDTQYFGPGTRLTVL.

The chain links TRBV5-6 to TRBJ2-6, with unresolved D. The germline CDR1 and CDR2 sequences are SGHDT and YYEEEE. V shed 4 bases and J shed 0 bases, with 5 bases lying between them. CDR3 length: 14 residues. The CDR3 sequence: CASSVDSGANVLTF. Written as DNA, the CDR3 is TGTGCCAGCAGCGTGGACTCTGGGGCCAACGTCCTGACTTTC.

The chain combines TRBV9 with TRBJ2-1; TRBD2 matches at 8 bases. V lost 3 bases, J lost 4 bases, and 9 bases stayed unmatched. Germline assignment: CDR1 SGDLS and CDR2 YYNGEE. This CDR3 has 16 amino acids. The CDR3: CASSGKAGVGYNEQFF. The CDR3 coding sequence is TGTGCCAGCAGCGGTAAAGCGGGAGTAGGGTACAATGAGCAGTTCTTC.

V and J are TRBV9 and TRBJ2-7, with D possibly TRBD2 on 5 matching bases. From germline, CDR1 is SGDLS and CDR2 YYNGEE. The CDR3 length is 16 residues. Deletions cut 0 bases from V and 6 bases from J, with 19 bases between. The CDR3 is CASSVAIEGGSGEQYF. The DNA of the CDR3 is TGTGCCAGCAGCGTAGCGATTGAGGGTGGAAGCGGCGAGCAGTACTTC.

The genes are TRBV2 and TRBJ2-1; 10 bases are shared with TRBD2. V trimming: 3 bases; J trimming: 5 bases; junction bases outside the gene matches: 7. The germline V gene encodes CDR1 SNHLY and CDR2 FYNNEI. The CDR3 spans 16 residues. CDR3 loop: CASSDFAAGGDNEQFF. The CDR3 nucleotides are TGTGCCAGCAGTGATTTCGCAGCGGGAGGGGACAATGAGCAGTTCTTC.

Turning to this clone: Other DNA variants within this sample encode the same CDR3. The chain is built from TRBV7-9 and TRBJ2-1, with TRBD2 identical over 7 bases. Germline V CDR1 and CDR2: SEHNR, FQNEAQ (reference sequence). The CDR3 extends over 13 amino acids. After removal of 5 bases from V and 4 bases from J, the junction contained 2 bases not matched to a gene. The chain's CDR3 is CASSPGGYNEQFF. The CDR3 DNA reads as TGTGCCAGCAGCCCCGGGGGGTACAATGAGCAGTTCTTC.

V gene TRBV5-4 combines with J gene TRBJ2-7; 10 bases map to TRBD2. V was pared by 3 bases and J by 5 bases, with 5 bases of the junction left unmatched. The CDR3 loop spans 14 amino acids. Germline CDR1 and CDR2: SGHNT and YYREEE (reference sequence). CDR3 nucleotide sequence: TGTGCCAGCAGCTATCTAGCGGGAGATCACGAGCAGTACTTC. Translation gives CASSYLAGDHEQYF.

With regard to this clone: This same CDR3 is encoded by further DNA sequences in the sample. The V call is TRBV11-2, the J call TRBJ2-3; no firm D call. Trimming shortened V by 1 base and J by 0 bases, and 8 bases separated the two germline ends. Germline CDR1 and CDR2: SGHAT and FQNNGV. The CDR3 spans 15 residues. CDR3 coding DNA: TGTGCCAGCAGCTTAGGGGCCGGGAGCACAGATACGCAGTATTTT. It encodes CASSLGAGSTDTQYF.

For the CDR3, the DNA is TGTGCCAGCAGCTTAGGGGAGGTAGCGGGGGCCTACGAGCAGTACTTC. Its protein product is CASSLGEVAGAYEQYF. This sequence joins TRBV7-9 and TRBJ2-7; 9 bases are shared with TRBD2. The trim removed 1 base at V and 2 bases at J, leaving 6 bases unmatched. There are 16 residues in the CDR3. Germline V gene lookup returns CDR1 SEHNR and CDR2 FQNEAQ (reference sequence).

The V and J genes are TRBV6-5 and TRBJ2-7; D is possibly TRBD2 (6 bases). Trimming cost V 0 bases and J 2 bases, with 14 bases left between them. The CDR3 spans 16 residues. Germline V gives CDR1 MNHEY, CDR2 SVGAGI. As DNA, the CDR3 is TGTGCCAGCAGTTACTCGGAGGGGATGAGGGCCTACGAGCAGTACTTC. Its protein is CASSYSEGMRAYEQYF.

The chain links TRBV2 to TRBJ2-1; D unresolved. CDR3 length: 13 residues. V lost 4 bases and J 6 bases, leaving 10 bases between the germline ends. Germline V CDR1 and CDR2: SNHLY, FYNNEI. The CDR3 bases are TGTGCCAGCAGTGGGGTCCCCGTCAATGAGCAGTTCTTC. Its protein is CASSGVPVNEQFF.